A single TCR beta chain is shown here with its context. Libraries were prepared by immunoSEQ multiplex PCR; TCRdb keeps only in-frame clonotypes and omits some of them. The data contain roughly 81,000 clones, roughly 88% of them singletons. The record originates from a study of blood T cell repertoires in COVID-19. About the study: Acute-phase and convalescent COVID-19 samples originated in the United States, Italy and Spain. PBMCs, B-cell-depleted T cells, or T cells provided the cDNA or gDNA that made up the material.

Germline values: CDR1 MNHNY, CDR2 SVGAGI (reference sequence). V shed 2 bases and J 5 bases; nucleotides not matched to a gene: 5. This CDR3 is built from 14 residues. The TCR was taken from a woman of 80 years or more with COVID-19, enrolled during active disease. The sequenced material came from peripheral blood. The rearrangement uses TRBV6-6 and TRBJ2-5; 7 bases match TRBD1. The CDR3 reads CASSYPGQEETQYF. In DNA form, the CDR3 reads TGTGCCAGCAGTTACCCTGGACAGGAGGAGACCCAGTACTTC.